Presented here are 13 T cell receptor beta chains from one specimen sequenced in a study of T-cell memory formation after mild COVID-19 (dated by TCRdb to the early 2020s). Libraries were prepared through 5' RACE. Instrument used: Illumina NovaSeq 6000. The public sequencing data were trimmed at Q25 with fastp and processed into clonotypes with MiXCR by TCRdb, which kept only in-frame beta chains. Records with the same CDR3 protein are collapsed into one entry carrying the most frequent genes and DNA. This sample has 350,000 to 450,000 distinct CDR3 sequences in its table, and around an eighth of those were observed once. The biggest ten clones account for 22% of the sample. Sequencing was carried out using PBMCs or a T cell subset sorted from them (not recorded which). The receptors derive from a man younger than 35 who had mild COVID-19 (a few samples of this study predate the infection). The sample titles of this study are shuffled in the database, so cell type and time point are left out; the donor was told from shared clones.

This clonotype was detected a few times. The chain employs TRBV20-1 and TRBJ1-2; no firm D call. Germline V gene sequence: CDR1 DFQATT, CDR2 SNEGSKA (reference sequence). This CDR3 contains 11 residues. Trimming removed 2 bases at V and 8 bases at J, with 9 bases between. The CDR3 DNA reads TGCAGTGCTAGAAGGCCGGGGGGCTACACCTTC. It is translated as CSARRPGGYTF.

This clonotype was counted at least ten times. The chain links TRBV5-1 to TRBJ2-1; 10 bases match TRBD1. This CDR3 is 15 amino acids long. The J segment lost 4 bases and the V segment lost 1 base, leaving 2 bases of the junction unmatched. In germline, CDR1 is SGHRS, CDR2 YFSETQ. The CDR3 coding sequence is TGCGCCAGCAGCTTGATGGGACAGGGGTACAATGAGCAGTTCTTC. Amino acids: CASSLMGQGYNEQFF.

The chain joins TRBV12-3 or TRBV12-4 to TRBJ2-3; perhaps TRBD2 as D (6 bases). V was cut by 8 bases and J by 7 bases, with 22 bases left in between. The CDR3 length is 15 residues. Here the CDR3 reads CASVSSWGVRNTQYF. CDR3 coding DNA: TGTGCCAGCGTATCATCCTGGGGGGTCAGGAATACGCAGTATTTT.

The J gene is TRBJ1-6, the V gene TRBV27; 9 bases agree with TRBD1. The length of the CDR3 is 14 residues. With V trimmed by 5 bases and J by 7 bases, 3 bases remained unmatched. Germline CDR1 and CDR2: MNHEY and SMNVEV (reference sequence). For the CDR3, the DNA is TGTGCCAGCAGTCCCGACAGGGGGAATTCACCCCTCCACTTT. Translated: CASSPDRGNSPLHF.

This clonotype came up once. The chain links TRBV6-2 or TRBV6-3 to TRBJ1-6; D unclear. The germline CDR1 and CDR2 sequences are MNHEY and SVGEGT. Trimming took 2 bases from V and 3 from J, leaving 8 bases between them. This CDR3 spans 15 amino acids. The chain's CDR3 is CASSYGSNYNSPLHF. For the CDR3, the DNA is TGTGCCAGCAGTTACGGGTCCAACTATAATTCACCCCTCCACTTT.

The table lists this clonotype with a few counts. This chain links TRBV6-5 with TRBJ2-7; TRBD1 agrees at 8 bases. The germline V gene has CDR1 MNHEY and CDR2 SVGAGI. This CDR3 is 16 amino acids long. V shed 2 bases and J 2 bases; nucleotides not matched to a gene: 8. CDR3 region: CASSYPISRGPYEQYV. The CDR3 DNA follows: TGTGCCAGCAGTTACCCAATCAGCAGGGGGCCCTACGAGCAGTACGTC.

In its sample, this clonotype was seen a few times. CDR3 protein: CASSPVIGETQYF. DNA for the CDR3: TGTGCCAGCAGTCCAGTCATCGGGGAGACCCAGTACTTC. The rearrangement links TRBV7-7 to TRBJ2-5, with D uncertain. The CDR3 is made up of 13 amino acids. Trimming cost V 6 bases and J 5 bases, with 13 bases left between them. CDR1 and CDR2 from the germline V gene are SSHAT and FNYEAQ (reference sequence).

In this sample, this clonotype turned up a few times. The chain couples TRBV27 to TRBJ1-1, with TRBD1 identical over 9 bases. The length of the CDR3 is 15 residues. Trimming at V came to 1 base and at J to 5 bases, leaving 5 bases not matched to a gene. The germline V gene has CDR1 MNHEY and CDR2 SMNVEV (reference sequence). The CDR3 coding sequence is TGTGCCAGCAGTTTATTGGGACAGGGAAGGACTGAAGCTTTCTTT. This translates into CASSLLGQGRTEAFF.

This clonotype was counted many times. V and J are TRBV6-2 or TRBV6-3 and TRBJ2-3; possible D gene TRBD1, 6 bases. V was shortened by 2 bases and J by 2 bases, with 11 bases between the two germline ends. The CDR3 runs to 15 residues. From germline, CDR1 is MNHEY and CDR2 SVGEGT. CDR3 sequence reads: CASSYRTVSTDTQYF. The CDR3 DNA reads as TGTGCCAGCAGTTACCGGACAGTCTCCACAGATACGCAGTATTTT.

This clonotype occurred a few times. V is TRBV7-6 and J is TRBJ2-5; unclear D gene. Trimming shortened V by 5 bases and J by 5 bases, and 15 bases separated the two germline ends. This CDR3 is 14 amino acids long. Germline CDR1 SGHVS, CDR2 FNYEAQ. The CDR3 coding sequence is TGTGCCAGCAGCCTGGGCCCCCGTTGGGAGACCCAGTACTTC. Encoded protein: CASSLGPRWETQYF.

The V gene is TRBV2, the J gene TRBJ2-5; TRBD1 or TRBD2 may be the D gene (5 bases each). Per the germline V gene, CDR1 is SNHLY and CDR2 is FYNNEI. There are 14 residues in the CDR3. Trimming cost V 6 bases and J 2 bases, with 13 bases left between them. CDR3 loop: CASRAWGRQETQYF. The CDR3 bases are TGTGCCAGCAGGGCGTGGGGGAGACAAGAGACCCAGTACTTC.

V gene TRBV5-1 combines with J gene TRBJ2-5, with D hard to call. V was clipped by 3 bases and J by 2 bases, with 17 bases between them. Germline loops: CDR1 SGHRS, CDR2 YFSETQ. The CDR3 covers 16 residues. CDR3 sequence reads: CASSWSNRGRQETQYF. CDR3 DNA: TGCGCCAGCAGCTGGAGCAATAGAGGACGGCAAGAGACCCAGTACTTC.

The table lists this clonotype with many counts. This rearrangement joins TRBV10-3 to TRBJ1-5; D possibly corresponds to TRBD1 (5 bases). This CDR3 spans 14 amino acids. CDR1 is ENHRY, CDR2 SYGVKD, per germline. Trimming took 0 bases from V and 6 from J, leaving 9 bases between them. The CDR3 is CAISESGGVQPQHF. The CDR3 DNA is TGTGCCATCAGTGAGTCGGGAGGGGTTCAGCCCCAGCATTTT.